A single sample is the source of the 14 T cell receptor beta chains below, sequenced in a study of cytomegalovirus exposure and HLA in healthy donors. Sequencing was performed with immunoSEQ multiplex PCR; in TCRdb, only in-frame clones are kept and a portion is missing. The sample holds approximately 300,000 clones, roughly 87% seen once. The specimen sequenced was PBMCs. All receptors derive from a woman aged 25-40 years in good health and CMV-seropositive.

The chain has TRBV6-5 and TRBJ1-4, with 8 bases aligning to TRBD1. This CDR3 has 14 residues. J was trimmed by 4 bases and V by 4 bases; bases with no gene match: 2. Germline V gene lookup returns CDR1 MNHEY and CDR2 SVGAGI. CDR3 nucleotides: TGTGCCAGCAGTTCGGGACAGGTTAATGAAAAACTGTTTTTT. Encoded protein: CASSSGQVNEKLFF.

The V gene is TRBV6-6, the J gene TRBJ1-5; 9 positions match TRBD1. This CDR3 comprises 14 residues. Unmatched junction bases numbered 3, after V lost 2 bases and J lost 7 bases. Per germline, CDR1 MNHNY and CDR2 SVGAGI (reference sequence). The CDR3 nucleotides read TGTGCCAGCAGTTACCCGGGACAGGGACAGCCCCAGCATTTT. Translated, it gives CASSYPGQGQPQHF.

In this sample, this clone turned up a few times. The CDR3 spells CASSFARSSYGYTF. CDR3 bases: TGTGCCAGCAGCTTCGCGCGGTCTTCCTATGGCTACACCTTC. This chain links TRBV7-3 with TRBJ1-2; no definite D call. The CDR3 is 14 amino acids. CDR1 is SGHTA and CDR2 is FQGTGA in the germline V gene. V lost 3 bases, J lost 4 bases, and 12 bases lay in between.

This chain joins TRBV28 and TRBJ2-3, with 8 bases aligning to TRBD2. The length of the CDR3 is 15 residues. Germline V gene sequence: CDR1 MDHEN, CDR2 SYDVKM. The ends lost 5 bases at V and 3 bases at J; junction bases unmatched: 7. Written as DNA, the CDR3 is TGTGCCAGCAGTCCGGAAACTAGCGGTACAGATACGCAGTATTTT. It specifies CASSPETSGTDTQYF. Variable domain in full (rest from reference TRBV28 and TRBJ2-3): DVKVTQSSRYLVKRTGEKVFLECVQDMDHENMFWYRQDPGLGLRLIYFSYDVKMKEKGDIPEGYSVSREKKERFSLILESASTNQTSMYLCASSPETSGTDTQYFGPGTRLTVL.

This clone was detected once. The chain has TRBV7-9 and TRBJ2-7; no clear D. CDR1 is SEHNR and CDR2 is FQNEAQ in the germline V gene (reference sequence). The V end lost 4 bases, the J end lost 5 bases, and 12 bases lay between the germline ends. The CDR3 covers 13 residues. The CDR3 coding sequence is TGTGCCAGCAGCTCGACGGCCTTCGACGAGCAGTACTTC. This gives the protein CASSSTAFDEQYF.

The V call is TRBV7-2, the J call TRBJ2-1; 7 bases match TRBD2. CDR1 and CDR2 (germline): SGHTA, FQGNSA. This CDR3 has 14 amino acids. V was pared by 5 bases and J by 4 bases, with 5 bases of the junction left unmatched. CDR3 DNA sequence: TGTGCCAGCAGCCTAGAGCGGGGATACAATGAGCAGTTCTTC. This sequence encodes CASSLERGYNEQFF.

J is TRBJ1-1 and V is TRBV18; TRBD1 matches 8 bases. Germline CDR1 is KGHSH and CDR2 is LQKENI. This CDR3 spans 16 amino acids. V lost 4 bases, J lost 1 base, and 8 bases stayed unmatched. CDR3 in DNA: TGTGCCAGCTCACAGTACAGGGGGATAGGGAACACTGAAGCTTTCTTT. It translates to CASSQYRGIGNTEAFF.

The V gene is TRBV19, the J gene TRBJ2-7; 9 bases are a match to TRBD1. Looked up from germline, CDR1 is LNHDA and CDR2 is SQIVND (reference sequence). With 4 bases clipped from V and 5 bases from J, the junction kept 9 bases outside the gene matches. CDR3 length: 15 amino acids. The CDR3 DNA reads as TGTGCCAGTAGTACCCTAGGACAGGGGTACCACGAGCAGTACTTC. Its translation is CASSTLGQGYHEQYF. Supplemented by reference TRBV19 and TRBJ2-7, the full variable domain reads DGGITQSPKYLFRKEGQNVTLSCEQNLNHDAMYWYRQDPGQGLRLIYYSQIVNDFQKGDIAEGYSVSREKKESFPLTVTSAQKNPTAFYLCASSTLGQGYHEQYFGPGTRLTVT.

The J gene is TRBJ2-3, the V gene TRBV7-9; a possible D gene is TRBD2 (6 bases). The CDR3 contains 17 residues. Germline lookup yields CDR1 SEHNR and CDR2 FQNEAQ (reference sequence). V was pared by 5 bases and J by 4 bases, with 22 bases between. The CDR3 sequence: CASSIDKGLLRADTQYF. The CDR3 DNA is TGTGCCAGCAGCATCGACAAGGGACTCCTTAGGGCAGATACGCAGTATTTT.

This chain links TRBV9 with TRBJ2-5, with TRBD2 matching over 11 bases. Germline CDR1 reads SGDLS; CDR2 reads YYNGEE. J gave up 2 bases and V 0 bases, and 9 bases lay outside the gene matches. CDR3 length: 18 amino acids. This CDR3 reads CASSVGSSGGLTQETQYF. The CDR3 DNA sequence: TGTGCCAGCAGCGTAGGGTCTAGCGGGGGGCTAACGCAAGAGACCCAGTACTTC.

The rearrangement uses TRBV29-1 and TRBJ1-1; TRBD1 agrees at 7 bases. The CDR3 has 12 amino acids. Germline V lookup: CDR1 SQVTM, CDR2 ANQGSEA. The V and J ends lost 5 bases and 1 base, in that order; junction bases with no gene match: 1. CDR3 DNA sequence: TGCAGCGTTCACAGGGGGAACACTGAAGCTTTCTTT. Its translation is CSVHRGNTEAFF. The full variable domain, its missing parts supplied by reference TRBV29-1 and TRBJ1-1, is SAVISQKPSRDICQRGTSLTIQCQVDSQVTMMFWYRQQPGQSLTLIATANQGSEATYESGFVIDKFPISRPNLTFSTLTVSNMSPEDSSIYLCSVHRGNTEAFFGQGTRLTVV.

The DNA of the CDR3 is TGTGCCAGCAGTGACTCGAGCCCCTCTGGGGCCAACGTCCTGACTTTC. Translation: CASSDSSPSGANVLTF. The chain has TRBV6-4 and TRBJ2-6; no firm D call. The CDR3 contains 16 residues. V was clipped by 0 bases and J by 0 bases, with 6 bases between them. Germline-derived CDR1 and CDR2 are MRHNA and SNTAGT.

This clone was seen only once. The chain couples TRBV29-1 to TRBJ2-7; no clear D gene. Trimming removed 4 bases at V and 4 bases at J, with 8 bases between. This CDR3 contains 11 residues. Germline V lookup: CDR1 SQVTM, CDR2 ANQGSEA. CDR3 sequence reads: CSVAGRYEQYF. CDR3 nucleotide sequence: TGCAGCGTTGCAGGTCGGTACGAGCAGTACTTC.

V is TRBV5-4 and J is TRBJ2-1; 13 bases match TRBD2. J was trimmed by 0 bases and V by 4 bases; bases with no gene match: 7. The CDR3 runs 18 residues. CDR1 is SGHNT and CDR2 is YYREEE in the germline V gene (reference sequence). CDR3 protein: CASSLGLAGPSSYNEQFF. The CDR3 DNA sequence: TGTGCCAGCAGCCTGGGACTAGCGGGACCTAGCTCCTACAATGAGCAGTTCTTC.